This TCR beta chain was obtained from a study of T cell repertoires in cytomegalovirus infection. As for the study in general: Public TCR beta signatures were indicative of both CMV infection and a matching HLA type.

This CDR3 has 15 amino acids. The germline gives CDR1 MNHNS, CDR2 SASEGT. Trimming shortened V by 8 bases and J by 0 bases, and 13 bases separated the two germline ends. On this clonotype: Its target is unknown.

General study findings and limits: The ex vivo response showed dominance by HLA-C-restricted CMV-specific TCR beta clonotypes. Cumulative frequency (of public TCR beta family members) identified carriers of CMV plus the relevant HLA.

TCRdb called the reads again in MiXCR, with one record for every CDR3 protein. Here the sample spans fewer than 550,000 distinct CDR3 sequences, about 26% being singletons. Sequencing was done on a sample of PBMCs. The gene calls are TRBV6-1 and TRBJ1-4; D gene ambiguous. The clonotype was recovered from a human donor in good health (CMV status not recorded). Some clones in this sample may be carry-over from other donors' samples. CDR3 in DNA: TGTGCCAGCGAACGGCAGGCCGCAACTAATGAAAAACTGTTTTTT. Translating gives CASERQAATNEKLFF.